One and the same sample provided the 2 T cell receptor beta chains below, sequenced in a study of tumor and adjacent non-tumor tissue in lung cancer. A modified ARM-PCR protocol with three rounds of nested PCR amplified TCRbeta. TCRdb re-called the multiplex PCR reads through MiXCR, storing one row per CDR3 protein. Found here are around 210,000 distinct CDR3 sequences, about 76% of them singletons; the top ten hold 25%. The template was RNA from unsorted bulk tissue. Sequences were obtained from lung tumor tissue. The receptor source for this set is a man in his 60s with non-small cell lung cancer.

On this clonotype: The junction departs from the called germline gene at one end, perhaps through a read error. The chain is built from TRBV20-1 and TRBJ2-7, with 10 bases lining up with TRBD2. The CDR3 runs to 14 residues. Germline CDR1 is DFQATT and CDR2 is SNEGSKA (reference sequence). CDR3 nucleotides: TGCAGTACTTTGACTAGCGGGTTCTCCTACGAGCAGTATTTC. Protein: CSTLTSGFSYEQYF.

The CDR3 bases are TGTGCCAGCAACGGGGGGAGAAGCAATCAGCCCCAGCATTTT. Protein sequence: CASNGGRSNQPQHF. The rearrangement uses TRBV16 and TRBJ1-5; D might be TRBD1 (5 bases). Trimming stripped 7 bases from V and 1 base from J, with 11 bases between. Looked up from germline, CDR1 is KGHSY and CDR2 is FQNENV. CDR3 size: 14 residues.